This note documents a single TCR beta chain sequence. Germline V gene sequence: CDR1 SGHVT, CDR2 SQSDAQ. There are 21 residues in the CDR3. V shed 1 base, J shed 3 bases, and the junction held 21 bases outside the gene matches. In the authors' workflow: Estimation of nucleated cell counts was performed using reference gene primer amplification. The table came from immunoSEQ multiplex PCR; TCRdb's copy has only in-frame clones and leaves some out. The V and J calls and clone size were taken over from that table, and D and trimming were inferred from the DNA. This table has roughly 180,000 clones, about 85% appearing once. These data come from a study of blood T cell repertoires in COVID-19. The wider study: Donors in the United States, Italy and Spain gave samples during acute or convalescent COVID-19.

This TCR was sampled from a woman in her 40s with acute COVID-19. Sequencing input: PBMCs or T cells enriched from blood (not recorded which). The chain recombines TRBV7-4 with TRBJ2-1, with TRBD2 matching over 7 bases. CDR3 loop: CASSLGAGRDLGTVFYNEQFF. The DNA of the CDR3 is TGTGCCAGCAGCTTAGGAGCGGGGAGGGACCTTGGGACCGTGTTCTACAATGAGCAGTTCTTC.